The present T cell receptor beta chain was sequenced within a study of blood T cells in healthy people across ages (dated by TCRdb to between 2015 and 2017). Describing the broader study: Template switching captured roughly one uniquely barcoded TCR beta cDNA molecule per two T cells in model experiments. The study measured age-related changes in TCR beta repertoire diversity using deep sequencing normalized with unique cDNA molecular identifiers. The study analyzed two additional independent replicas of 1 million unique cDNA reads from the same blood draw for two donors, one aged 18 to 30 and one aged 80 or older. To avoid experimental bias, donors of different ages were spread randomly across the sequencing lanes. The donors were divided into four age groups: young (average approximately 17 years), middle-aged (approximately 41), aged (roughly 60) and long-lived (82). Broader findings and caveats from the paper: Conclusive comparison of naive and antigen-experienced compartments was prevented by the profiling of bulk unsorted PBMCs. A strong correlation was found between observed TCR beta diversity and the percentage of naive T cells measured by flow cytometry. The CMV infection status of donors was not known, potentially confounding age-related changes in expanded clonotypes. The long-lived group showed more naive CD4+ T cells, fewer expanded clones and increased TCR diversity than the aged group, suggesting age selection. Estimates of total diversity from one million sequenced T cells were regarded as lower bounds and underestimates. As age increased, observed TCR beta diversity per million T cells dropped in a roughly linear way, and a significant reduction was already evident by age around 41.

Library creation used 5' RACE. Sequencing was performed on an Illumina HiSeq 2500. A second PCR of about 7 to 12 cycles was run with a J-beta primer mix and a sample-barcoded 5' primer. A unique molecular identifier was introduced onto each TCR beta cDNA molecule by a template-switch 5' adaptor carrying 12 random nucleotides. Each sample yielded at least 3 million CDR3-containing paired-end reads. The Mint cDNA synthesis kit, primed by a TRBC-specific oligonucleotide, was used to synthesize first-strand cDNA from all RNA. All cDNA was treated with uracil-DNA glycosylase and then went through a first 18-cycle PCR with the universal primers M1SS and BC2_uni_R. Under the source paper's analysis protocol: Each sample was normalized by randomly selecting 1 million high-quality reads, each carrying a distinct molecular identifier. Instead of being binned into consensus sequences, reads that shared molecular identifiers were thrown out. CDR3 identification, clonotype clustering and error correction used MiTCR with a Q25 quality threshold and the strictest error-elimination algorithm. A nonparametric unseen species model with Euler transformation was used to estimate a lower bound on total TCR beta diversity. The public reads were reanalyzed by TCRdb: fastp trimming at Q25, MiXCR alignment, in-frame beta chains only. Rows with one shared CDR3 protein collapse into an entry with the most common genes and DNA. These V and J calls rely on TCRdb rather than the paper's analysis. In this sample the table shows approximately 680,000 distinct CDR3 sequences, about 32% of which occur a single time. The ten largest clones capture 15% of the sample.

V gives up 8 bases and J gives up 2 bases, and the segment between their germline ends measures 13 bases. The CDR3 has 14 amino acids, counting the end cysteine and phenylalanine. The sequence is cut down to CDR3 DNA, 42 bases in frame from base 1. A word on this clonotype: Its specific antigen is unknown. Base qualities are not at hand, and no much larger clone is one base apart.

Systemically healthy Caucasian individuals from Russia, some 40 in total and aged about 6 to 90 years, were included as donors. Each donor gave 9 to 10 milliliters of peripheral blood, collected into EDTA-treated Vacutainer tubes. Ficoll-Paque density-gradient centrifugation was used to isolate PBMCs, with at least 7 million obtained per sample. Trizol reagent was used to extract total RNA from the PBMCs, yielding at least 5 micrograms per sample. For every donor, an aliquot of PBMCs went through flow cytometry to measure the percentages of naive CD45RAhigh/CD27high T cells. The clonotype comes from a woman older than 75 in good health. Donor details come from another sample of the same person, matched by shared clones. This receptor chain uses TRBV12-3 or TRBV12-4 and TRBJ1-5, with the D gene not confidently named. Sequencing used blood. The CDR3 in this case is CASSRKARNQPQHF. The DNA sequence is TGTGCCAGCTCCCGAAAGGCACGCAATCAGCCCCAGCATTTT.